Presented here are 10 T cell receptor beta chains from one specimen sequenced in a study of T-cell memory formation after mild COVID-19. One entry per CDR3 protein results from TCRdb running MiXCR on the 5' RACE reads. The sample lists roughly 400,000 distinct CDR3 sequences; roughly 26% were seen once. Material: PBMCs or a T cell subset sorted from them (not recorded which). These receptor sequences come from an adult woman who had mild COVID-19 (a few samples of this study predate the infection). Cell type and time point are not known.

In its sample, this clonotype was seen a few times. The chain couples TRBV6-6 to TRBJ2-7; D unresolved. Trimming removed 2 bases at V and 1 base at J, with 9 bases between. Germline values: CDR1 MNHNY, CDR2 SVGAGI (reference sequence). The length of the CDR3 is 14 residues. CDR3 DNA: TGTGCCAGCAGTTACGAATCTTCGTCCTACGAGCAGTACTTC. This gives the protein CASSYESSSYEQYF.

There are many counts of this clonotype. V usage is TRBV5-1 and J usage is TRBJ2-7; TRBD1 aligns across 9 bases. This CDR3 is 13 amino acids long. The V gene end was trimmed by 4 bases and the J gene end by 2 bases; junction bases not matched to a gene: 1. Germline CDR1 SGHRS, CDR2 YFSETQ. CDR3 residues: CASSRDRAYEQYF. CDR3 DNA: TGCGCCAGCAGCCGGGACAGGGCCTACGAGCAGTACTTC.

The V gene is TRBV29-1, the J gene TRBJ2-3, with 7 bases lining up with TRBD2. The V segment lost 3 bases and the J segment 3 bases; nucleotides outside the gene matches: 6. Germline CDR1 reads SQVTM; CDR2 reads ANQGSEA. The CDR3 length is 14 residues. As DNA, the CDR3 is TGCAGCGTTGACACGGGAGGTGGGACAGATACGCAGTATTTT. Its translation: CSVDTGGGTDTQYF.

The sample holds many counts of this clonotype. The rearrangement uses TRBV6-4 and TRBJ1-6; D not certain. CDR1 is MRHNA, CDR2 SNTAGT, per germline. The CDR3 sequence is 16 residues long. The V and J ends lost 0 bases and 5 bases respectively, with 11 bases between them. The CDR3 bases are TGTGCCAGCAGTGACTCTTCGAGAGGAGATAATTCACCCCTCCACTTT. Translating gives CASSDSSRGDNSPLHF.

This clonotype was counted a few times. The chain combines TRBV7-3 with TRBJ2-2; 7 bases line up with TRBD2. Germline values: CDR1 SGHTA, CDR2 FQGTGA. The junction had 6 bases not matched to a gene; V was cut back by 3 bases and J by 2 bases. The CDR3 covers 16 residues. CDR3 sequence reads: CASSFAAGVNTGELFF. The DNA for the CDR3 is TGTGCCAGCAGCTTTGCGGCGGGAGTAAACACCGGGGAGCTGTTTTTT.

This clonotype was found a few times. The V gene is TRBV5-1, the J gene TRBJ2-7; TRBD1 matches at 10 bases. This CDR3 spans 15 amino acids. V dropped 4 bases and J dropped 5; count of bases not matched to a gene: 9. Germline-derived CDR1 and CDR2 are SGHRS and YFSETQ. For the CDR3, the DNA is TGCGCCAGCAGCAGGCGGGGACAGGGGTCGGACGAGCAGTACTTC. Translated: CASSRRGQGSDEQYF.

This CDR3 is CSVELETGELFF. Here the CDR3 DNA reads TGCAGCGTTGAATTAGAAACCGGGGAGCTGTTTTTT. The chain is built from TRBV29-1 and TRBJ2-2; no firm D call. The CDR3 loop spans 12 amino acids. Looked up from germline, CDR1 is SQVTM and CDR2 is ANQGSEA. With 2 bases removed from V and 5 bases from J, the gap between germline ends came to 6 bases.

Only a few counts were recorded for this clonotype. The chain carries TRBV7-3 and TRBJ2-6; D is ambiguous. The CDR3 extends over 13 amino acids. Germline V gene lookup returns CDR1 SGHTA and CDR2 FQGTGA. V was trimmed by 5 bases and J by 9 bases, leaving 11 bases between them. In nucleotides, the CDR3 is TGTGCCAGCAGCCCCGGACGGAACAACGTCCTGACTTTC. Translating gives CASSPGRNNVLTF.

This clonotype was found a few times. This chain connects TRBV4-1 to TRBJ2-3, with a weak D call TRBD2 (5 bases). The CDR3 runs 15 residues. The germline V and J ends were trimmed by 2 bases and 3 bases, with 12 bases remaining between them. Germline V CDR1 and CDR2: MGHRA, YSYEKL. In DNA form, the CDR3 reads TGCGCCAGCAGCCAAAGATCCCGGGGTACAGATACGCAGTATTTT. It specifies CASSQRSRGTDTQYF.

This chain uses TRBV12-3 or TRBV12-4 with TRBJ2-1, with D tentatively TRBD1 (5 bases). CDR3 length: 12 amino acids. V dropped 6 bases and J dropped 6 bases, with 9 bases sitting between them. The CDR3, as DNA: TGTGCCAGCAGAATAGACAGCAATGAGCAGTTCTTC. Protein sequence: CASRIDSNEQFF.